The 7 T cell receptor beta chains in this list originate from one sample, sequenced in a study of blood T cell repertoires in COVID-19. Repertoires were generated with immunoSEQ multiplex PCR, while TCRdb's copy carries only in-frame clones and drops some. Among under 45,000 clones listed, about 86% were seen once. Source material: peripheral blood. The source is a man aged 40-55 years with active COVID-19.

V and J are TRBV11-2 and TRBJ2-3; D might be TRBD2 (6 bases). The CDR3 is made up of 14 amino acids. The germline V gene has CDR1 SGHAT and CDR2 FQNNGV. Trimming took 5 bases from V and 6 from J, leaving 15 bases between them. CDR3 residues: CASSLMWGVDTQYF. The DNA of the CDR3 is TGTGCCAGCAGCCTGATGTGGGGGGTGGATACGCAGTATTTT.

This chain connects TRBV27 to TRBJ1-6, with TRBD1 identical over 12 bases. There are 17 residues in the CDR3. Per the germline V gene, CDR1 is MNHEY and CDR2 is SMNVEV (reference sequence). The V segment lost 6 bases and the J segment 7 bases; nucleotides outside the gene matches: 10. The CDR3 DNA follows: TGTGCCAGCAGATCAGTCGGGACAGGGGGCGACAATTCACCCCTCCACTTT. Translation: CASRSVGTGGDNSPLHF.

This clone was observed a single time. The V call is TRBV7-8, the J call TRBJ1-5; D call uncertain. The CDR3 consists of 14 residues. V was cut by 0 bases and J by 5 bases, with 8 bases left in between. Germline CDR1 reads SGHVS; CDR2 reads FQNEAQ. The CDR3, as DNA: TGTGCCAGCAGCTTAGCGCACGGGGATCAGCCCCAGCATTTT. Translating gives CASSLAHGDQPQHF.

CDR3 sequence: CASSSGTAQETQYF. The CDR3 DNA sequence: TGTGCCAGCAGCTCCGGGACTGCGCAAGAGACCCAGTACTTC. The gene calls are TRBV7-7 and TRBJ2-5; D is perhaps TRBD2 (6 bases). Germline assignment: CDR1 SSHAT and CDR2 FNYEAQ (reference sequence). This CDR3 spans 14 amino acids. The V and J ends lost 4 bases and 2 bases respectively, with 11 bases between them.

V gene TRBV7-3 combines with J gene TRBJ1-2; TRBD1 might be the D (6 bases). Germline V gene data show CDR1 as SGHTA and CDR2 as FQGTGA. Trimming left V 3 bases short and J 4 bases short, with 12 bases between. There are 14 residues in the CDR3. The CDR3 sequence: CASSFGQIAYGYTF. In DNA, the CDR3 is TGTGCCAGCAGCTTCGGACAGATTGCCTATGGCTACACCTTC.

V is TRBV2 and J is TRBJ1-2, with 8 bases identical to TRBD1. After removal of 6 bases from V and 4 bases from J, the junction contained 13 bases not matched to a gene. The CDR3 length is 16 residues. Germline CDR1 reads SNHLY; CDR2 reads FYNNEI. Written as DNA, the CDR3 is TGTGCCAGCAGGGCACCTACTTTGGACAGGGTCTATGGCTACACCTTC. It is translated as CASRAPTLDRVYGYTF.

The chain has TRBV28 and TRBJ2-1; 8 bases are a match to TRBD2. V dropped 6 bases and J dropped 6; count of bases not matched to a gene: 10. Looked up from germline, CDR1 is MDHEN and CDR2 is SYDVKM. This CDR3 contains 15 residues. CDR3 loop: CASSPGTSIVNEQFF. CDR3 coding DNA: TGTGCCAGCAGCCCCGGGACTAGTATAGTCAATGAGCAGTTCTTC.